The 17 T cell receptor beta chains reported below all come from one sample, sequenced in a study of spatial heterogeneity in lung cancer. Time point given: sample taken at primary tumor resection. Whole RNA, which was extracted from tumor, nontumor lung tissue or frozen PBMC, was sequenced without any cell sorting. MiXCR was run by TCRdb on the 5' RACE reads, yielding one entry per CDR3 protein. Seen here are roughly 4,500 distinct CDR3 sequences, roughly 35% observed once, and the top ten hold about 36%. Sequences were derived from PBMCs, sampled at surgery. The receptor source for this set is a male donor with early-stage non-small cell lung cancer.

Note on this clonotype: This beta chain is an unintended read in a library built for alpha chains; its size means little. The chain is built from TRBV6-5 and TRBJ2-2, with D unresolved. V lost 0 bases, J lost 4 bases, and 9 bases lay in between. The CDR3 is made up of 15 amino acids. Germline V gene data show CDR1 as MNHEY and CDR2 as SVGAGI. In DNA, the CDR3 is TGTGCCAGCAGTTACTCGAATGGGTTCACCGGGGAGCTGTTTTTT. Translation: CASSYSNGFTGELFF.

To note about this clonotype: This beta chain is an off-target read within a library intended for alpha chains, so its frequency means little. This sequence joins TRBV28 and TRBJ1-4; no definite D call. V lost 2 bases to trimming and J lost 6 bases, with 10 bases between them. The germline V gene has CDR1 MDHEN and CDR2 SYDVKM. This CDR3 is built from 14 residues. Written as DNA, the CDR3 is TGTGCCAGCAGTTTACCCCCCGCCCATGAAAAACTGTTTTTT. It codes for CASSLPPAHEKLFF.

For this clonotype: A single base separates this from a much larger clone, so it may be a read error. A library made for alpha chains picked up this beta chain off target, so its size means little. The chain is built from TRBV20-1 and TRBJ2-1; D gene unclear. Germline V gene lookup returns CDR1 DFQATT and CDR2 SNEGSKA (reference sequence). With 4 bases removed from V and 2 bases from J, the gap between germline ends came to 6 bases. The CDR3 covers 12 residues. CDR3 bases: TGCAGTGCTATTCTAGCCTACAATGAGCAGTTCTTC. As protein: CSAILAYNEQFF.

This clonotype was seen only once. The size of this beta chain means little, since it is a stray read in a library made for alpha chains. This sequence joins TRBV27 and TRBJ2-5; D gene unclear. The CDR3 loop spans 12 amino acids. From germline, CDR1 is MNHEY and CDR2 SMNVEV (reference sequence). V was trimmed by 4 bases and J by 10 bases, leaving 13 bases between them. Here the CDR3 reads CASSSSVSVQYF. In DNA form, the CDR3 reads TGTGCCAGCAGTTCTTCCGTAAGCGTCCAGTACTTC.

Concerning this clonotype itself: This beta chain is off target for a library built for alpha chains, so its abundance means little. The chain couples TRBV7-3 to TRBJ2-5; D may correspond to TRBD1 or TRBD2 (6 bases each). The CDR3 covers 14 residues. CDR1 SGHTA and CDR2 FQGTGA come from the germline V gene. V lost 5 bases and J lost 7, with 17 bases in between. The DNA for the CDR3 is TGTGCCAGCAGCCCCGGGGGCCGGAGGGGGACCCAGTACTTC. This encodes CASSPGGRRGTQYF.

This clonotype has a handful of counts. Because the library targeted alpha chains, this beta chain is an off-target read whose size means little. The rearrangement links TRBV15 to TRBJ2-4, with 13 bases matching TRBD2. V was pared by 4 bases and J by 0 bases, with 9 bases of the junction left unmatched. From germline, CDR1 is LNHNV and CDR2 YYDKDF (reference sequence). The CDR3 runs to 19 residues. CDR3 protein: CATSKLGTSGTLAKNIQYF. Here the CDR3 DNA reads TGTGCCACCAGCAAGCTAGGGACTAGCGGGACACTAGCCAAAAACATTCAGTACTTC.

A remark on this clonotype: This beta chain was picked up by a library intended for alpha chains and is off target, so its count carries little meaning. This rearrangement joins TRBV19 to TRBJ2-1; D could derive from TRBD1 or TRBD2 (6 bases each). There are 16 residues in the CDR3. From germline, CDR1 is LNHDA and CDR2 SQIVND (reference sequence). Trimming removed 3 bases from V and 8 bases from J, with 20 bases in between. Here the CDR3 DNA reads TGTGCCAGTAGTATGGGGGGCGGGGCCCATCGGGATGAGCAGTTCTTC. Amino acid sequence: CASSMGGGAHRDEQFF.

By its share, this clonotype is medium-sized. The library was prepared for alpha chains; this beta chain is a stray read, so its frequency means little. V usage is TRBV2 and J usage is TRBJ2-4; D not resolved. This CDR3 is built from 14 residues. Germline V gives CDR1 SNHLY, CDR2 FYNNEI. V was pared by 6 bases and J by 8 bases, with 17 bases between. This CDR3 reads CASRTESLGYIQYF. In nucleotides, the CDR3 is TGTGCCAGCAGAACCGAATCACTTGGATACATTCAGTACTTC.

By sample share, this clonotype is medium-sized. This beta chain slipped into a library made for alpha chains as a stray read, so its size is not meaningful. CDR3 sequence: CSASWAPPETQYF. The CDR3 DNA is TGCAGTGCTAGTTGGGCTCCCCCAGAGACCCAGTACTTC. V is TRBV20-1 and J is TRBJ2-5; unclear D gene. CDR3 length equals 13 residues. The germline V gene encodes CDR1 DFQATT and CDR2 SNEGSKA (reference sequence). With 3 bases removed from V and 4 bases from J, the gap between germline ends came to 12 bases.

This clonotype was detected only a few times. As an off-target read in a library built for alpha chains, this beta chain has a frequency of little significance. This sequence joins TRBV7-3 and TRBJ2-1; the D is unclear. The CDR3 extends over 13 amino acids. Per germline, CDR1 SGHTA and CDR2 FQGTGA. V shed 1 base and J shed 4 bases, with 5 bases lying between them. CDR3 in DNA: TGTGCCAGCAGCTTAAATAGGTACAATGAGCAGTTCTTC. Translating it yields CASSLNRYNEQFF.

In regard to this clonotype: Within a library made for alpha chains, this beta chain is off target, and its count is uninformative. This chain uses TRBV7-7 with TRBJ2-1, with 12 bases identical to TRBD2. CDR3 length equals 18 residues. V gave up 5 bases and J gave up 10 bases; unmatched junction bases: 18. Per the germline V gene, CDR1 is SSHAT and CDR2 is FNYEAQ (reference sequence). The CDR3 DNA reads as TGTGCCAGCAGCCCCGACCCGCTAGCGGGAGGGTTGGGCTCGGAGCAGTTCTTC. It codes for CASSPDPLAGGLGSEQFF.

This clonotype was picked up a small number of times. The library was designed around alpha chains, so this beta chain is a stray read whose abundance carries little weight. The chain is built from TRBV27 and TRBJ2-7; 7 bases are shared with TRBD1. This CDR3 spans 15 amino acids. Germline V gene lookup returns CDR1 MNHEY and CDR2 SMNVEV (reference sequence). The V gene end was trimmed by 0 bases and the J gene end by 5 bases; junction bases not matched to a gene: 7. The CDR3 loop is CASSLSGQASNEQYF. The CDR3 nucleotides are TGTGCCAGCAGTTTATCCGGACAGGCGTCGAACGAGCAGTACTTC.

With respect to this clonotype: This beta chain came through as a stray read in a library set up for alpha chains, and its size says little. The V call is TRBV20-1, the J call TRBJ2-1, with D tentatively TRBD1 (7 bases). CDR3 length: 13 residues. V lost 4 bases and J lost 10, with 17 bases in between. The V gene's germline CDR1 is DFQATT and CDR2 SNEGSKA (reference sequence). CDR3 region: CSAKSRGDGEQFF. In DNA, the CDR3 is TGCAGTGCTAAAAGCAGGGGGGATGGAGAGCAGTTCTTC.

A word on this clonotype: Found in a library prepared for alpha chains, this beta chain is an off-target read, and its abundance has little meaning. This chain joins TRBV20-1 and TRBJ1-6; D is ambiguous. The germline V gene encodes CDR1 DFQATT and CDR2 SNEGSKA (reference sequence). This CDR3 has 17 amino acids. Between the trimmed V and J ends, which lost 0 bases and 5 bases, there was a span of 17 bases. CDR3 sequence: CSAREKGPRAHNSPLHF. CDR3 nucleotide sequence: TGCAGTGCTAGAGAGAAGGGCCCAAGGGCCCATAATTCACCCCTCCACTTT.

Only a few counts were recorded for this clonotype. This beta chain is a stray sequence in a library constructed for alpha chains; its clone size is not meaningful. The gene calls are TRBV29-1 and TRBJ2-1; 7 nucleotides line up with TRBD2. This CDR3 is built from 13 residues. The ends lost 6 bases at V and 8 bases at J; junction bases unmatched: 10. CDR1 is SQVTM and CDR2 is ANQGSEA in the germline V gene. The CDR3 is CSVRGGRGDEQFF. CDR3 in DNA: TGCAGCGTAAGAGGAGGCCGGGGGGATGAGCAGTTCTTC.

In its sample, this clonotype was seen a few times. The library was prepared for alpha chains; this beta chain is a stray read, so its frequency means little. The chain combines TRBV20-1 with TRBJ2-3; 8 bases match TRBD1. J lost 0 bases, V lost 4 bases, and 9 bases had no gene match. Germline V gene sequence: CDR1 DFQATT, CDR2 SNEGSKA (reference sequence). The CDR3 is 16 residues long. The DNA of the CDR3 is TGCAGTGCTACAGGGGGCTACCCAACTAGCACAGATACGCAGTATTTT. This gives the protein CSATGGYPTSTDTQYF.

As regards this clonotype: Because this beta chain is a stray read in a library intended to capture alpha chains, its abundance should not be given much weight. The rearrangement joins TRBV5-1 to TRBJ2-1; D gene uncertain. The germline V and J ends were trimmed by 5 bases and 2 bases, with 14 bases remaining between them. Germline V gene lookup returns CDR1 SGHRS and CDR2 YFSETQ. The CDR3 is made up of 15 amino acids. CDR3 DNA: TGCGCCAGCAGTCCGCTAAGCTTTACCTACAATGAGCAGTTCTTC. Its protein product is CASSPLSFTYNEQFF.